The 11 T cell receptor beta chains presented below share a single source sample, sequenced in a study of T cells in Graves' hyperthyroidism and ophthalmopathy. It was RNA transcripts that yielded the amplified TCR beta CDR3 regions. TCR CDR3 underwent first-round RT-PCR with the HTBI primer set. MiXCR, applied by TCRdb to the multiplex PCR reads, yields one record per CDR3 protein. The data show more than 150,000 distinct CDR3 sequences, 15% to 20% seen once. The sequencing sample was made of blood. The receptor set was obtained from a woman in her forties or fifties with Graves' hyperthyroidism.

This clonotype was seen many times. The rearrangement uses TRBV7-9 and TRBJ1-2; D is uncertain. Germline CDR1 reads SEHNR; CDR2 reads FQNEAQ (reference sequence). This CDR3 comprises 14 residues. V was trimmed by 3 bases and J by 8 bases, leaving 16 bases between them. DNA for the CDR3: TGTGCCAGCAGCTTTTTGATGTCTTCCTACGGCTACACCTTC. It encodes CASSFLMSSYGYTF.

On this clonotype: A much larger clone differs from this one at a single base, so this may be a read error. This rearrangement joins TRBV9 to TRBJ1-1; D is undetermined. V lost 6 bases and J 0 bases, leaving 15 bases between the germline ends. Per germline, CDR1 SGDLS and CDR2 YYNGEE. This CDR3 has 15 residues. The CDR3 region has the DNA TGTGCCAGCAACGTGAGCACGGCCTTGAACACTGAAGCTTTCTTT. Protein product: CASNVSTALNTEAFF.

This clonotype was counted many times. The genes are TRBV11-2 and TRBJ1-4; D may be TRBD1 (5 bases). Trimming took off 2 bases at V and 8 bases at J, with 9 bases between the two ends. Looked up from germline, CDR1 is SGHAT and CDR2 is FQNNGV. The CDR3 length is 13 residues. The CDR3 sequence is CASSLLGVEKLFF. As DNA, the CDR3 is TGTGCCAGCAGCTTATTAGGGGTGGAAAAACTGTTTTTT.

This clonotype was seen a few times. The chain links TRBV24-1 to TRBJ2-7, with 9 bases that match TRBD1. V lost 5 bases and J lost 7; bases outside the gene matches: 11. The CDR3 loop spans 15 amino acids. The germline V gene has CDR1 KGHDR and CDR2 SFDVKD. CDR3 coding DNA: TGTGCCACCAGTGCGGGACAGGGTCACTATTGGGAGCAGTACTTC. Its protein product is CATSAGQGHYWEQYF.

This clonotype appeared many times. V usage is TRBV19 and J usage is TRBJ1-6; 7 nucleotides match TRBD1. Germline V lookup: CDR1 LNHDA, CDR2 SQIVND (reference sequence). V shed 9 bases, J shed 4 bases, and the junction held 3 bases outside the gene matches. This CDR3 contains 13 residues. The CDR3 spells CASSGQYNSPLHF. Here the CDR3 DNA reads TGTGCCAGCTCGGGACAGTATAATTCACCCCTCCACTTT.

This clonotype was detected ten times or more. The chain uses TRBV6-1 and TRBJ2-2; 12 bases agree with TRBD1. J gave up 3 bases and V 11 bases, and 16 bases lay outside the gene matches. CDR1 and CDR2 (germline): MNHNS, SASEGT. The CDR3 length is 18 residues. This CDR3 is CASLGWGQGAIHTGELFF. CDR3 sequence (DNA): TGTGCCTCCCTCGGCTGGGGACAGGGGGCGATCCACACCGGGGAGCTGTTTTTT.

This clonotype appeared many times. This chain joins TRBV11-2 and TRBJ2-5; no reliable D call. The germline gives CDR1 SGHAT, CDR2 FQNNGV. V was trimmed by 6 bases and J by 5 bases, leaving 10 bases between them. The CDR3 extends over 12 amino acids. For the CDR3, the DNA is TGTGCCAGCAGACACCCCGGGGAGACCCAGTACTTC. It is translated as CASRHPGETQYF.

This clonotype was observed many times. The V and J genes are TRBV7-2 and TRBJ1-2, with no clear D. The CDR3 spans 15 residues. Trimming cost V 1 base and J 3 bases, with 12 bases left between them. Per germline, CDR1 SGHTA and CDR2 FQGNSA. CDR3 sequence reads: CASSLDQNPYYGYTF. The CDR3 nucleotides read TGTGCCAGCAGCTTAGACCAGAATCCTTACTATGGCTACACCTTC.

CDR3: CASSQVERTDTQYF. The CDR3 region has the DNA TGCGCCAGCAGCCAAGTGGAGCGCACAGATACGCAGTATTTT. This rearrangement joins TRBV4-3 to TRBJ2-3, with D unresolved. CDR1 and CDR2 from the germline V gene are LGHNA and YSLEER. The CDR3 is 14 residues long. V was clipped by 1 base and J by 1 base, with 6 bases between them.

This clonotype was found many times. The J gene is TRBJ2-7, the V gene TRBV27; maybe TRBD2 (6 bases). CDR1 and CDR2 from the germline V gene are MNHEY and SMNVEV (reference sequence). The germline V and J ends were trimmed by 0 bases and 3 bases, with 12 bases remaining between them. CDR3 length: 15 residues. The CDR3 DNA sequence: TGTGCCAGCAGTTTATCGGGGGGTCAGTTCTACGAGCAGTACTTC. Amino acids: CASSLSGGQFYEQYF.

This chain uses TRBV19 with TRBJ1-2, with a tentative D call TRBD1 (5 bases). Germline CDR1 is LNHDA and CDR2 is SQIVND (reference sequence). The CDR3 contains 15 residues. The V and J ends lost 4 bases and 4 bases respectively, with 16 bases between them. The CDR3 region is CASSTSTGDPYGYTF. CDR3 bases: TGTGCCAGTAGTACCTCTACAGGAGACCCCTATGGCTACACCTTC.